The present entry profiles one TCR beta chain with its context. What it binds is unknown. The sample contains more than one DNA sequence encoding this CDR3. The data originate from a study of siplizumab effects on memory and regulatory T cells. The repertoire was sequenced with immunoSEQ multiplex PCR; TCRdb's copy has only in-frame clones and lacks some. This sample has about 85,000 clones, with 85% to 95% found just once. Findings and caveats of the study: Suppression by proliferating Tregs derived from siplizumab cultures was not verified. There appeared to be greater diversity in naive T cells than in memory cells, and naive T cells seemed major contributors to the alloresponse.

This CDR3 has 14 residues. V shed 1 base and J shed 0 bases, with 3 bases lying between them. The germline V gene has CDR1 MGHRA and CDR2 YSYEKL. This TCR came from a human donor in good health. This chain connects TRBV4-1 to TRBJ2-2; D is unresolved. The sequenced sample was CD8+ T cells sorted from blood. The CDR3 spells CASSQASNTGELFF. CDR3 coding DNA: TGCGCCAGCAGCCAAGCCTCGAACACCGGGGAGCTGTTTTTT.